This T cell receptor beta chain was captured in a study of long-term antiretroviral therapy in people with HIV. Looked up from germline, CDR1 is MNHEY and CDR2 is SMNVEV (reference sequence). The CDR3 covers 14 residues. V trimming: 7 bases; J trimming: 5 bases; junction bases outside the gene matches: 4. Run at survey level, the immunoSEQ assay was version v3.0. Using immunoSEQ multiplex PCR, the repertoire was profiled, and TCRdb retains in-frame clones only, with some absent. Of tens of thousands of clones listed, about 74% are singletons. This TCR derives from a woman aged 45-60 years with HIV. This sequence joins TRBV27 and TRBJ2-2; 10 bases agree with TRBD2. The sample in question was unsorted PBMCs, obtained 2 years after starting antiretroviral therapy. The DNA of the CDR3 is TGTGCCAGCACCAGAGCGGGGGGGACCGGGGAGCTGTTTTTT. This codes for CASTRAGGTGELFF.